The 7 T cell receptor beta chains presented below share a single source sample, sequenced in a study of somatic mutations in cytotoxic T cells in rheumatoid arthritis. Sequenced by immunoSEQ multiplex PCR; TCRdb stores in-frame clones only, minus some. The sample holds about 14,000 clones, more than 60% seen once. Sequenced: CD8+ T cells sorted from blood. Receptors were obtained from an adult with rheumatoid arthritis.

This clone has just a few counts. The genes are TRBV5-1 and TRBJ2-7; weak D call: TRBD1 (5 bases). Germline-derived CDR1 and CDR2 are SGHRS and YFSETQ. The CDR3 runs to 13 residues. The V end lost 4 bases, the J end lost 6 bases, and 14 bases lay between the germline ends. CDR3 in amino acids: CASSPEGQAEQYV. The DNA of the CDR3 is TGCGCCAGCAGCCCAGAAGGACAAGCCGAGCAGTACGTC.

DNA for the CDR3: TGCGCCAGCAGCTTTGATGGGGGGAACACTGAAGCTTTCTTT. As protein: CASSFDGGNTEAFF. V and J are TRBV5-1 and TRBJ1-1, with D maybe TRBD1 (5 bases). Trimming removed 2 bases from V and 1 base from J, with 9 bases in between. CDR1 and CDR2 (germline): SGHRS, YFSETQ. The CDR3 totals 14 residues.

This clone has more than one count but fewer than ten. The chain joins TRBV6-6 to TRBJ1-2; D is uncertain. The CDR3 length is 15 residues. V gave up 7 bases and J gave up 0 bases, with 15 bases separating them. Germline-derived CDR1 and CDR2 are MNHNY and SVGAGI (reference sequence). The CDR3 DNA reads as TGTGCCAGCAAAAAGGAGGGTAACTCTAACTATGGCTACACCTTC. Translating gives CASKKEGNSNYGYTF.

This rearrangement joins TRBV5-1 to TRBJ2-3; 7 bases are a match to TRBD2. In germline, CDR1 is SGHRS, CDR2 YFSETQ. Trimming cost V 5 bases and J 1 base; bases outside gene matches: 7. This CDR3 contains 15 residues. CDR3 region: CASRSVAGGTDTQYF. The CDR3 region has the DNA TGCGCCAGCAGGTCAGTGGCGGGGGGCACAGATACGCAGTATTTT.

This clone rates as medium-sized. This chain links TRBV5-1 with TRBJ2-7; 7 positions agree with TRBD2. The CDR3 length is 15 residues. After removal of 1 base from V and 2 bases from J, the junction contained 6 bases not matched to a gene. CDR1 is SGHRS and CDR2 is YFSETQ in the germline V gene. The CDR3 DNA reads TGCGCCAGCAGCTTGCTAGGGGCGGGGGCCTACGAGCAGTACTTC. Amino acids: CASSLLGAGAYEQYF.

This chain joins TRBV6-1 and TRBJ1-5; D possibly corresponds to TRBD1 (5 bases). CDR1 is MNHNS, CDR2 SASEGT, per germline. The CDR3 runs 15 residues. Trimming left V 8 bases short and J 0 bases short, with 14 bases between. The CDR3 region is CASRRDGYSNQPQHF. The CDR3 DNA follows: TGTGCCAGCCGTCGGGACGGTTATAGCAATCAGCCCCAGCATTTT.

This clone came up a few times. In DNA form, the CDR3 reads TGTGCCAGTAGTATTTTAGGGGACAATGAGCAGTTCTTC. Amino acid sequence: CASSILGDNEQFF. The chain combines TRBV19 with TRBJ2-1, with a possible D match to TRBD1 (5 bases). The CDR3 spans 13 residues. V was shortened by 3 bases and J by 5 bases, with 8 bases between the two germline ends. Germline V gene lookup returns CDR1 LNHDA and CDR2 SQIVND (reference sequence).